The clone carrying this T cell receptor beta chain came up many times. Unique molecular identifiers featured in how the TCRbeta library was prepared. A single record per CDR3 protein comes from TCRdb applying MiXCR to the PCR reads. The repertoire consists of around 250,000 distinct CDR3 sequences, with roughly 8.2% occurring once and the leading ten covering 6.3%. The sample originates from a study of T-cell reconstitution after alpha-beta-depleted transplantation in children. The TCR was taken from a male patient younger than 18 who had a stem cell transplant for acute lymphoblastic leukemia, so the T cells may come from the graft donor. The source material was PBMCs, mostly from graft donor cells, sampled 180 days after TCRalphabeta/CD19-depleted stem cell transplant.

The CDR3 bases are TGTGCCGGAAGAAATACCGGGGAGCTGTTTTTT. This sequence encodes CAGRNTGELFF. This rearrangement joins TRBV12-3 or TRBV12-4 to TRBJ2-2; D unresolved. Trimming removed 11 bases from V and 5 bases from J, with 9 bases in between. The CDR3 length is 11 residues.